The entry below gives a single T cell receptor (beta chain) sequence along with its context. V lost 0 bases and J lost 0, with 5 bases in between. Looked up from germline, CDR1 is ENHRY and CDR2 is SYGVKD. The CDR3 spans 15 residues. The data stem from a study of shared clonotypes between healthy human individuals. Clones were read by immunoSEQ multiplex PCR, and TCRdb kept only the in-frame ones, dropping some. The sample has roughly 2 million clones, under 97% seen once; the top ten hold around 0.13%. Input material: naive CD4+ T cells sorted from blood. Subset given: CD45RA+ positively selected. The source is a young man in good health. V usage is TRBV10-3 and J usage is TRBJ1-4, with D unclear. CDR3 nucleotides: TGTGCCATCAGTGAGTCGGTTGCAACTAATGAAAAACTGTTTTTT. Its protein is CAISESVATNEKLFF.